This T cell receptor (beta chain) stems from a study of blood T cell repertoires in COVID-19. Study as a whole: Italy, Spain and the United States were the sources of the convalescent and acute COVID-19 samples.

The data were produced by immunoSEQ multiplex PCR, yet TCRdb's version contains in-frame clones alone and is incomplete. This table holds some 91,000 clones, 70% to 85% found once. V shed 1 base and J shed 1 base, with 10 bases lying between them. The CDR3 is 15 amino acids. The germline gives CDR1 LGHDT, CDR2 YNNKEL (reference sequence). Specimen: peripheral blood. The clonotype originates from a man between 65 and 80 years old with acute or convalescent COVID-19. V and J are TRBV3-1 (or the pseudogene TRBV3-2) and TRBJ1-1; D might be TRBD1 (6 bases). CDR3 residues: CASSQVSGANTEAFF. CDR3 in DNA: TGTGCCAGCAGCCAAGTCTCAGGGGCGAACACTGAAGCTTTCTTT.